This TCR beta chain appears in the sequencing data of a study of a mutant IDH1 vaccine in newly diagnosed glioma. Study at large: Vaccine administration was initiated 4-6 weeks following radiotherapy alone, or with temozolomide cycles. Notes on the study in general: Pseudoprogression seemed unrelated to changes in top peripheral T cell clonotypes.

As to time point: week 47, end of study. A single vaccine dose contained 300 ug of mutant IDH1 20-mer peptide, and topical imiquimod was used with it. Donors had new IDH1-mutant astrocytomas of WHO grade 3 or 4 (ATRX-lost). Repertoires were generated with immunoSEQ multiplex PCR, while TCRdb's copy carries only in-frame clones and drops some. Here the sample spans about 34,000 clones, over 75% being singletons. Details on this clone: Its antigen is currently unknown. The junction departs from germline at one end; a sequencing error may be responsible.

The CDR3 is 11 residues long. Germline assignment: CDR1 DFQATT and CDR2 SNEGSKA (reference sequence). The chain carries TRBV20-1 and TRBJ2-7, with D maybe TRBD1 (6 bases). The sequencing used PBMCs, collected from a glioma patient whose treatment included an IDH1 peptide vaccine. The TCR originated in a woman in her forties with glioma. This CDR3 reads CSAVQGYGQYF. The CDR3 bases are TGCAGTGCCGTACAGGGCTACGGGCAGTACTTC.